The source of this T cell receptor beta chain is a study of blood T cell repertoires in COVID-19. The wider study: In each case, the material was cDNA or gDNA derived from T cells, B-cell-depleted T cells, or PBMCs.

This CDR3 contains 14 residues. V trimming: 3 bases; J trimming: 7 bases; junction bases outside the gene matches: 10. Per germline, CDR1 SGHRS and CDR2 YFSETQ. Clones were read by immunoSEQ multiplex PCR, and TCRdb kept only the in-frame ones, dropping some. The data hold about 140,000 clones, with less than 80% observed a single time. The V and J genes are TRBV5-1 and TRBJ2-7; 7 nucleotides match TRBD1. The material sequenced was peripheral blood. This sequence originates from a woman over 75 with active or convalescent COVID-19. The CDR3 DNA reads TGCGCCAGCAGCTCCCAGACAGGGCCAGGGGAGCAGTACTTC. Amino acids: CASSSQTGPGEQYF.